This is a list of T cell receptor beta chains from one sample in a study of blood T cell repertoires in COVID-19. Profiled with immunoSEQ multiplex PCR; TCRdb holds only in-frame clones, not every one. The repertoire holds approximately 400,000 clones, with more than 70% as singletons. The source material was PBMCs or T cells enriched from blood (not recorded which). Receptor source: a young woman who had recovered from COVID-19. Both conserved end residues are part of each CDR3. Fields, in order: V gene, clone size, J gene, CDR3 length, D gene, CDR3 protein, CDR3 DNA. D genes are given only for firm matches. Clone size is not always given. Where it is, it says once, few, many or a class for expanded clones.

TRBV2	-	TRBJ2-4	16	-	CASSGGYGGAGNIQYF	TGTGCCAGCAGTGGAGGATATGGGGGGGCCGGGAACATTCAGTACTTC
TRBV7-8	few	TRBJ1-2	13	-	CASSPVVEGGYTF	TGTGCCAGCAGCCCCGTTGTGGAGGGGGGCTACACCTTC
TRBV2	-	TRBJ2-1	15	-	CASSPRRVSRDEQFF	TGTGCCAGCAGTCCCCGCAGGGTTTCTCGGGATGAGCAGTTCTTC
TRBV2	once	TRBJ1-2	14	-	CASTEGEEAYGYTF	TGTGCCAGCACCGAAGGGGAGGAGGCTTATGGCTACACCTTC
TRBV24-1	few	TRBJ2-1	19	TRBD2	CATSDRIAGALNSYNEQFF	TGTGCCACCAGTGACAGGATAGCGGGAGCCCTAAACTCCTACAATGAGCAGTTCTTC
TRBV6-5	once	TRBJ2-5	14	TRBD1	CASAPGQGGETQYF	TGTGCCAGCGCCCCGGGACAGGGCGGCGAGACCCAGTACTTC
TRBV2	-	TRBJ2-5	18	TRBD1	CATKDRGNGIGGEETQYF	TGTGCCACCAAAGACAGGGGTAATGGAATCGGGGGAGAAGAGACCCAGTACTTC
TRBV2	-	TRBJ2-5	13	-	CASKEGLEETQYF	TGTGCCAGCAAGGAGGGGTTAGAGGAGACCCAGTACTTC
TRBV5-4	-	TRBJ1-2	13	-	CASSLSRNYGYTF	TGTGCCAGCAGCTTATCCAGGAACTATGGCTACACCTTC
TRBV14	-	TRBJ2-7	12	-	CASSRQSYEQYF	TGTGCCAGCAGCCGACAGAGCTACGAGCAGTACTTC
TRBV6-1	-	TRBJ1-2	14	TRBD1	CASSEVTGGYGYTF	TGTGCCAGCAGTGAAGTCACAGGGGGTTATGGCTACACCTTC
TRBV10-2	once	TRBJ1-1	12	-	CASSDAGGEAFF	TGCGCCAGCAGTGACGCGGGGGGGGAAGCTTTCTTT
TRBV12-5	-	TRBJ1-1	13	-	CASATTGDTEAFF	TGTGCTAGTGCGACGACAGGTGACACTGAAGCTTTCTTT
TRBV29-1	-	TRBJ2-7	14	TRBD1	CSVFSDRETYEQYF	TGCAGCGTTTTCTCGGACAGGGAAACCTACGAGCAGTACTTC
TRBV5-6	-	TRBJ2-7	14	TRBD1	CASSFDRGSYEQYF	TGTGCCAGCAGCTTCGACAGGGGGTCGTACGAGCAGTACTTC
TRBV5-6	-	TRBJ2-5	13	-	CASRGHGFWAQYF	TGTGCCAGCAGGGGACACGGGTTTTGGGCCCAGTACTTC
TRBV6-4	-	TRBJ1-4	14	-	CASSDSYYNEKLFF	TGTGCCAGCAGCGACAGCTATTATAATGAAAAACTGTTTTTT
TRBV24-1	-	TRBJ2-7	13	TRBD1	CATSEGQSYEQYF	TGTGCCACCAGTGAGGGACAGTCCTACGAGCAGTACTTC
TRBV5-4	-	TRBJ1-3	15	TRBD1	CASSLIGRGPSTIYF	TGTGCCAGCAGCTTGATTGGCAGGGGGCCTAGCACCATATATTTT
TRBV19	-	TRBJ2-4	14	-	CASRSWGDANIQYF	TGTGCCAGTAGATCGTGGGGGGATGCGAACATTCAGTACTTC
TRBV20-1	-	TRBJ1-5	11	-	CSVARYQPQHF	TGCAGTGTCGCTAGGTACCAGCCCCAGCATTTT
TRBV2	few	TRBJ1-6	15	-	CASRGDGRYNSPLHF	TGTGCCAGCAGAGGGGACGGGAGATATAATTCACCCCTCCACTTT
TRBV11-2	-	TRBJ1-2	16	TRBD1	CASSLDPGTGGLGYTF	TGTGCCAGCAGCTTAGACCCCGGGACAGGGGGCCTGGGCTACACCTTC
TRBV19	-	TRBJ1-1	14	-	CASSIRAGETEAFF	TGTGCCAGTAGTATACGGGCAGGGGAAACTGAAGCTTTCTTT
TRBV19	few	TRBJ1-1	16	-	CASSISRKITNTEAFF	TGTGCCAGTAGTATAAGCAGGAAGATCACTAACACTGAAGCTTTCTTT
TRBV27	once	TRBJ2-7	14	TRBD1	CASRSGDSRYEQYF	TGTGCCAGCAGGAGTGGGGACAGCAGATACGAGCAGTACTTC
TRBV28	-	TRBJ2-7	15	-	CASSPMVGQSYEQYF	TGTGCCAGCAGTCCAATGGTAGGACAATCCTACGAGCAGTACTTC
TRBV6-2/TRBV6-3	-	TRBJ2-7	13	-	CASSYAHTYEQYF	TGTGCCAGCAGTTACGCACACACCTACGAGCAGTACTTC
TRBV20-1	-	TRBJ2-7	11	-	CSASHRVERYF	TGCAGTGCTAGTCACAGGGTGGAAAGGTACTTC
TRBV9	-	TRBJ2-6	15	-	CASSPGDSGANVLTF	TGTGCCAGCAGCCCCGGAGACTCTGGGGCCAACGTCCTGACTTTC
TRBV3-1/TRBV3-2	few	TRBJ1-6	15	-	CASSETPLTQSPLHF	TGTGCCAGCAGCGAAACCCCCCTGACTCAATCACCCCTCCACTTT
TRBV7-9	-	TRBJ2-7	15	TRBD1	CASSFLGQGAEEQYF	TGTGCCAGCAGCTTTCTGGGACAGGGGGCTGAAGAGCAGTACTTC
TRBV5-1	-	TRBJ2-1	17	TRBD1	CASSFFSGTAPYNEQFF	TGCGCCAGCAGCTTCTTCTCCGGGACAGCTCCCTACAATGAGCAGTTCTTC
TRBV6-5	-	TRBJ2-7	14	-	CASSPQGLAYEQYF	TGTGCCAGCAGTCCACAGGGTTTAGCCTACGAGCAGTACTTC
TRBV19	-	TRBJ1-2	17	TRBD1	CASRGDSPTPGNYGYTF	TGTGCCAGTAGGGGGGACAGTCCCACCCCGGGGAACTATGGCTACACCTTC
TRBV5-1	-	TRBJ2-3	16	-	CASTHRDGSGTDTQYF	TGCGCCAGCACCCACCGGGATGGTAGCGGAACAGATACGCAGTATTTT
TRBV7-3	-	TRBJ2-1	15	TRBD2	CASSSAGGGYNEQFF	TGTGCCAGCAGTTCAGCGGGGGGCGGCTACAATGAGCAGTTCTTC
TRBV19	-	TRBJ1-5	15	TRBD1	CASSGWTGSNQPQHF	TGTGCCAGTAGTGGGTGGACAGGGTCGAATCAGCCCCAGCATTTT
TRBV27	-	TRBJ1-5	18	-	CASSLMGTSGGFNQPQHF	TGTGCCAGCAGTTTAATGGGAACATCGGGGGGCTTTAATCAGCCCCAGCATTTT
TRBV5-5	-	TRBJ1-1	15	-	CASSFSTDLNTEAFF	TGTGCCAGCAGCTTCTCTACAGATCTGAACACTGAAGCTTTCTTT
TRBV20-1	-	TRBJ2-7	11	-	CSGSIWPEQYF	TGCAGTGGGTCGATTTGGCCAGAGCAGTACTTC
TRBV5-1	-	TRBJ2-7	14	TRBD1	CASSGDRGPYEQYF	TGCGCCAGCAGCGGGGACAGGGGACCCTACGAGCAGTACTTC
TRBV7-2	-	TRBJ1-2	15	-	CASSEAGTPVGGYTF	TGTGCCAGCAGCGAGGCCGGGACACCGGTGGGCGGCTACACCTTC
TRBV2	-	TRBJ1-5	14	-	CASSLDGSNQPQHF	TGTGCCAGCAGTCTCGACGGGAGCAATCAGCCCCAGCATTTT
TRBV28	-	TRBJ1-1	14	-	CASSLPTGNTEAFF	TGTGCCAGCAGTTTACCGACAGGGAACACTGAAGCTTTCTTT
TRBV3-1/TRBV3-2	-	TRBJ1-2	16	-	CASSSAGGGGYYGYTF	TGTGCCAGCAGCTCGGCTGGCGGGGGCGGCTACTATGGCTACACCTTC
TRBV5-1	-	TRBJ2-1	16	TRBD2	CASSFGLAGAPGEQFF	TGCGCCAGCAGCTTTGGACTAGCGGGGGCCCCGGGTGAGCAGTTCTTC
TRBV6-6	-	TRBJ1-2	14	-	CASSYGQRDDGYTF	TGTGCCAGCAGTTACGGACAGAGAGACGATGGCTACACCTTC
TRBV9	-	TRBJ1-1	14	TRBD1	CASSLRQGNTEAFF	TGTGCCAGCAGCCTTAGACAGGGAAACACTGAAGCTTTCTTT
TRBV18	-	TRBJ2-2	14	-	CASSRAVGVGELFF	TGTGCCAGCTCACGAGCTGTCGGGGTCGGGGAGCTGTTTTTT